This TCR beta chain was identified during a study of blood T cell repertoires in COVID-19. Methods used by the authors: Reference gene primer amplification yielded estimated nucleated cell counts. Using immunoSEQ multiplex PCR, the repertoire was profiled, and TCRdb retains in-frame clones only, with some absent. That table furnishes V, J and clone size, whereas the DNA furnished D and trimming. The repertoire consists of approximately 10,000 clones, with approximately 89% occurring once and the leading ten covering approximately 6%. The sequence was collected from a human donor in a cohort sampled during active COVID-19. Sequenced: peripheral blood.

The CDR3 DNA reads TGTGCCAGCAGCCCTGACAGGGATCAGCCCCAGCATTTT. This sequence encodes CASSPDRDQPQHF. The V call is TRBV3-1 (or the pseudogene TRBV3-2), the J call TRBJ1-5, with 7 bases aligning to TRBD1. CDR3 length equals 13 residues. Germline lookup yields CDR1 LGHDT and CDR2 YNNKEL (reference sequence). V shed 4 bases and J 5 bases; nucleotides not matched to a gene: 2.